This is a list of T cell receptor beta chains from one sample in a study of Tregs in tolerant kidney transplant recipients. These receptors have no identified antigens. Using immunoSEQ multiplex PCR, the repertoire was profiled, and TCRdb retains in-frame clones only, with some absent. Among about 18,000 clones listed, about two thirds were seen once. Source material: Tregs from blood cultured with allogeneic cells. The receptors were gathered from a human donor in good health. The CDR3 runs from the conserved cysteine through the conserved F or W. A D gene is named only where the DNA matches it firmly. Size tells how often a clone was seen (once, few, many) or the class of an expanded clone, and some rows leave it out.

clone size: .; J gene: TRBJ2-3; V gene: TRBV19; D gene: .; CDR3 protein: CASSIGFARDTQYF; CDR3 DNA: TGTGCCAGTAGTATAGGATTTGCCCGCGATACGCAGTATTTT
clone size: medium-sized; J gene: TRBJ1-4; V gene: TRBV30; D gene: TRBD1; CDR3 protein: CAWATGGGNEKLFF; CDR3 DNA: TGTGCCTGGGCAACAGGGGGAGGAAATGAAAAACTGTTTTTT
clone size: .; J gene: TRBJ1-4; V gene: TRBV7-9; D gene: .; CDR3 protein: CASSYRATNEKLFF; CDR3 DNA: TGTGCCAGCAGTTACAGGGCAACTAATGAAAAACTGTTTTTT
clone size: medium-sized; J gene: TRBJ1-4; V gene: TRBV5-1; D gene: .; CDR3 protein: CASSLGAPNPTNEKLFF; CDR3 DNA: TGCGCCAGCAGCTTGGGGGCCCCCAATCCAACTAATGAAAAACTGTTTTTT
clone size: .; J gene: TRBJ1-4; V gene: TRBV6-9; D gene: .; CDR3 protein: CASSRGEKLFF; CDR3 DNA: TGTGCCAGCAGTCGAGGGGAAAAACTGTTTTTT
clone size: .; J gene: TRBJ2-7; V gene: TRBV9; D gene: .; CDR3 protein: CASSVEAAYSYEQYF; CDR3 DNA: TGTGCCAGCAGCGTAGAAGCGGCCTACTCCTACGAGCAGTACTTC
clone size: few; J gene: TRBJ2-1; V gene: TRBV2; D gene: .; CDR3 protein: CASSGGVALSYNEQFF; CDR3 DNA: TGTGCCAGCAGTGGAGGAGTAGCGCTCTCCTACAATGAGCAGTTCTTC
clone size: .; J gene: TRBJ2-3; V gene: TRBV11-3; D gene: .; CDR3 protein: CASSPGGTRMDTQYF; CDR3 DNA: TGTGCCAGCAGCCCAGGGGGGACCCGGATGGATACGCAGTATTTT
clone size: .; J gene: TRBJ2-5; V gene: TRBV4-2; D gene: TRBD2; CDR3 protein: CASSQAAGQQETQYF; CDR3 DNA: TGTGCCAGCAGCCAGGCAGCGGGGCAACAAGAGACCCAGTACTTC
clone size: once; J gene: TRBJ2-7; V gene: TRBV7-2; D gene: .; CDR3 protein: CASTKRSSYEQYF; CDR3 DNA: TGTGCCAGCACCAAAAGGAGCTCCTACGAGCAGTACTTC
clone size: few; J gene: TRBJ1-3; V gene: TRBV9; D gene: .; CDR3 protein: CASSARHTPSGNTIYF; CDR3 DNA: TGTGCCAGCAGCGCGCGACATACGCCCTCTGGAAACACCATATATTTT
clone size: few; J gene: TRBJ1-2; V gene: TRBV5-1; D gene: .; CDR3 protein: CASSPGGGLGYGYTF; CDR3 DNA: TGCGCCAGCAGCCCCGGGGGGGGGCTCGGGTATGGCTACACCTTC
clone size: few; J gene: TRBJ2-7; V gene: TRBV7-2; D gene: TRBD2; CDR3 protein: CASSLEGGRANEQYF; CDR3 DNA: TGTGCCAGCAGCTTAGAAGGCGGGAGGGCCAACGAGCAGTACTTC
clone size: .; J gene: TRBJ1-1; V gene: TRBV5-1; D gene: .; CDR3 protein: CASRSGAVNTEAFF; CDR3 DNA: TGCGCCAGCAGGTCAGGGGCGGTGAACACTGAAGCTTTCTTT
clone size: .; J gene: TRBJ1-2; V gene: TRBV5-8; D gene: TRBD1; CDR3 protein: CASSLGQGDGYTF; CDR3 DNA: TGTGCCAGCAGCTTGGGACAGGGGGATGGCTACACCTTC
clone size: few; J gene: TRBJ2-7; V gene: TRBV7-9; D gene: .; CDR3 protein: CASSLDMVSYEQYF; CDR3 DNA: TGTGCCAGCAGCTTAGATATGGTCTCCTACGAGCAGTACTTC
clone size: .; J gene: TRBJ1-3; V gene: TRBV7-9; D gene: .; CDR3 protein: CASSLATISGNTIYF; CDR3 DNA: TGTGCCAGCAGCCTAGCGACCATCTCTGGAAACACCATATATTTT